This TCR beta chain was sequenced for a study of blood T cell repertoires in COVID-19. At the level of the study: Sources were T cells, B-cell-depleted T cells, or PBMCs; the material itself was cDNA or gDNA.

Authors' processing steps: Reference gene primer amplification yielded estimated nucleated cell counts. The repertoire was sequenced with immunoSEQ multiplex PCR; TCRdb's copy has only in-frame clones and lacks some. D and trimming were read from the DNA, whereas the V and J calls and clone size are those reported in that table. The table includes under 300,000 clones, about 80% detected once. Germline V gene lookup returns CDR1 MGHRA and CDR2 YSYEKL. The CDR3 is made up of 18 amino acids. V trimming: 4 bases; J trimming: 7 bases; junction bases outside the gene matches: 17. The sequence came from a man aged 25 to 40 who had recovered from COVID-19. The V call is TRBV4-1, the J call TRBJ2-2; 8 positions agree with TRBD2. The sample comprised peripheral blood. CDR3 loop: CASSPQAPPGGGFGELFF. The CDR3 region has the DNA TGCGCCAGCAGCCCTCAGGCCCCGCCCGGGGGGGGCTTCGGGGAGCTGTTTTTT.